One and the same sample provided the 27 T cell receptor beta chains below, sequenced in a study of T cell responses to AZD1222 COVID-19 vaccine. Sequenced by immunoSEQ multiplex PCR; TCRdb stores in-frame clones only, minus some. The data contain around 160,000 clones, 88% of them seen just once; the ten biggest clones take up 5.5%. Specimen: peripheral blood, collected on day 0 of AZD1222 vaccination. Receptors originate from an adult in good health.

CDR3 nucleotide sequence: TGTGCCTGGAGTGGACAGGCAAATTCACCCCTCCACTTT. This sequence encodes CAWSGQANSPLHF. V gene TRBV30 combines with J gene TRBJ1-6; the D gene is possibly TRBD1 (6 bases). Germline values: CDR1 GTSNPN, CDR2 SVGIG (reference sequence). CDR3 size: 13 residues. V was clipped by 1 base and J by 7 bases, with 8 bases between them.

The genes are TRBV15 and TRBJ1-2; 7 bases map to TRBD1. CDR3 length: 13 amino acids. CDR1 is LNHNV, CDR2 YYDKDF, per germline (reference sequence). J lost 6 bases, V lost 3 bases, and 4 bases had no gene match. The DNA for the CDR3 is TGTGCCACCAGCAGGGGACAGTCGAATGGCTACACCTTC. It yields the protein CATSRGQSNGYTF.

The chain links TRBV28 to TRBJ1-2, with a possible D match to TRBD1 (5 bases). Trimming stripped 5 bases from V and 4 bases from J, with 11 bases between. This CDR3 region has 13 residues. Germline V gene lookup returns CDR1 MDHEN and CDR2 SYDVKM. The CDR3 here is CASSVGASYGYTF. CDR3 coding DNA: TGTGCCAGCAGTGTAGGGGCGAGCTATGGCTACACCTTC.

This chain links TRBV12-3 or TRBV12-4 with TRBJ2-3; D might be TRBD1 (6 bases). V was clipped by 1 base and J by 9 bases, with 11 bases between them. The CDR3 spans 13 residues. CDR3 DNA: TGTGCCAGCAGTTTAGTGGGGACAACGACGCAGTATTTT. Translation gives CASSLVGTTTQYF.

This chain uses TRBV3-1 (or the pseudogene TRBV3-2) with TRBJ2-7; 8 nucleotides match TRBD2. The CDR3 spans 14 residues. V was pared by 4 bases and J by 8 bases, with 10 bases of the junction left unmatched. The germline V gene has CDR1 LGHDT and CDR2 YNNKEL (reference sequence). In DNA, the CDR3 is TGTGCCAGCAGCCCGACTAGCGCTTCTACGAAGCAGTACTTC. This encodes CASSPTSASTKQYF.

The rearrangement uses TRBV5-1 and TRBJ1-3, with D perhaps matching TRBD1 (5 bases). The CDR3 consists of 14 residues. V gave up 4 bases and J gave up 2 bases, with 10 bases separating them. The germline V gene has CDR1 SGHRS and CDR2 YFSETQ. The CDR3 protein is CASSPDRAGNTIYF. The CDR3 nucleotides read TGCGCCAGCAGCCCTGACAGAGCTGGAAACACCATATATTTT.

The CDR3 DNA is TGTGCCTGGAGTGTAAGGGGAGGAATCAACACTGAAGCTTTCTTT. Amino acids: CAWSVRGGINTEAFF. The chain uses TRBV30 and TRBJ1-1; possibly TRBD1 for D (5 bases). Germline V gives CDR1 GTSNPN, CDR2 SVGIG (reference sequence). Trimming removed 0 bases from V and 2 bases from J, with 13 bases in between. The CDR3 covers 15 residues.

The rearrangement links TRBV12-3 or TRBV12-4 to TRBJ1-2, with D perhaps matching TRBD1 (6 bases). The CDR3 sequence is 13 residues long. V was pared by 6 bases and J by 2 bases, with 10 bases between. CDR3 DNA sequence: TGTGCCAGCAGCGCCAGGGGAAACTATGGCTACACCTTC. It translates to CASSARGNYGYTF.

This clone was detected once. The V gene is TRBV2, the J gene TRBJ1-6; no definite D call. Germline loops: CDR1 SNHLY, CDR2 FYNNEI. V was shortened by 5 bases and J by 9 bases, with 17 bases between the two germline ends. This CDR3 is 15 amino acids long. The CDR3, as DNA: TGTGCCAGCAGTTTGTCAAGCCTAGTAGGTTCACCCCTCCACTTT. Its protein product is CASSLSSLVGSPLHF. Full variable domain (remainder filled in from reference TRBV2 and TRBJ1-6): EPEVTQTPSHQVTQMGQEVILRCVPISNHLYFYWYRQILGQKVEFLVSFYNNEISEKSEIFDDQFSVERPDGSNFTLKIRSTKLEDSAMYFCASSLSSLVGSPLHFGNGTRLTVT.

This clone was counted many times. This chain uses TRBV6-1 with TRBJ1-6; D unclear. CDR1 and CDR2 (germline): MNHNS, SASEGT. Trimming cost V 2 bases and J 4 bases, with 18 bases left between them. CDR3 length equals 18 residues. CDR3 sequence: CASSERIKERPYNSPLHF. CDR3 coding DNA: TGTGCCAGCAGTGAACGGATCAAGGAACGGCCTTATAATTCACCCCTCCACTTT.

Here the CDR3 DNA reads TGCGCCAGCAGCTTCGGACAGGAGAATTCACCCCTCCACTTT. It is translated as CASSFGQENSPLHF. This chain links TRBV5-1 with TRBJ1-6, with 7 bases lining up with TRBD1. The germline CDR1 and CDR2 sequences are SGHRS and YFSETQ. The CDR3 runs 14 residues. The trim removed 2 bases at V and 7 bases at J, leaving 3 bases unmatched.

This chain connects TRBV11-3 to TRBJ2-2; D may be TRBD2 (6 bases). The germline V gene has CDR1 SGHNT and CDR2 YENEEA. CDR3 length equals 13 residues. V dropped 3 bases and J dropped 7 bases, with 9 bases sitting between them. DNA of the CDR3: TGTGCCAGCAGCTTTGAAGCGGGCGGGGAGCTGTTTTTT. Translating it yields CASSFEAGGELFF.

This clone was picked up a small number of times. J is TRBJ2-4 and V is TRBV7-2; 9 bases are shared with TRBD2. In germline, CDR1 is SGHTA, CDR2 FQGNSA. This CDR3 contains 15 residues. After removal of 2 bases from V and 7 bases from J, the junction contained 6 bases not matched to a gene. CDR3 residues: CASSLFLAGNNIQYF. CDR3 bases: TGTGCCAGCAGCTTATTCCTAGCGGGGAATAACATTCAGTACTTC.

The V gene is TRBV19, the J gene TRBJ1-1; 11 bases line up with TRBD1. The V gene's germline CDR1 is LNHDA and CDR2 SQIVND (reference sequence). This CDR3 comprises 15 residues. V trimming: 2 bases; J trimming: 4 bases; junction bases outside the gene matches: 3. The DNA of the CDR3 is TGTGCCAGTAGTATATCCGGGACAGGGGGCACTGAAGCTTTCTTT. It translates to CASSISGTGGTEAFF.

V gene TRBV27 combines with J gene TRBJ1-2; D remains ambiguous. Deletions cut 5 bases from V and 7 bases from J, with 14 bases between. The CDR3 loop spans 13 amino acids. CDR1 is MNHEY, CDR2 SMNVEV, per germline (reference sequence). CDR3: CASSPSPFAGYTF. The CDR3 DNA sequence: TGTGCCAGCAGTCCATCTCCTTTTGCTGGCTACACCTTC.

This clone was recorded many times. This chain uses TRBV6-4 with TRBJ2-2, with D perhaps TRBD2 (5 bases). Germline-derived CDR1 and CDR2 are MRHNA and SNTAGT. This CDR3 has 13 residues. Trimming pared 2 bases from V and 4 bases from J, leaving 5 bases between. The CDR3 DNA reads TGTGCCAGCAGTGACGGGAGCACCGGGGAGCTGTTTTTT. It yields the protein CASSDGSTGELFF.

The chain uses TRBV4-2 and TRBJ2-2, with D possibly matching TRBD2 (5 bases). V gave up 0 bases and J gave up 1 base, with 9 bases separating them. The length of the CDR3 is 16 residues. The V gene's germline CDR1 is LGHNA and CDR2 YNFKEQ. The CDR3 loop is CASSQERAWNTGELFF. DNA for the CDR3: TGTGCCAGCAGCCAAGAGAGGGCGTGGAACACCGGGGAGCTGTTTTTT.

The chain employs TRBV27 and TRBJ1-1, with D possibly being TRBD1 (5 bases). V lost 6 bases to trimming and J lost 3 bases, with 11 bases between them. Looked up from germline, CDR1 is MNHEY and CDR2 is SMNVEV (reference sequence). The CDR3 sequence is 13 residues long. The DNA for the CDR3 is TGTGCCAGCAGAACGGGGACTTACACTGAAGCTTTCTTT. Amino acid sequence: CASRTGTYTEAFF.

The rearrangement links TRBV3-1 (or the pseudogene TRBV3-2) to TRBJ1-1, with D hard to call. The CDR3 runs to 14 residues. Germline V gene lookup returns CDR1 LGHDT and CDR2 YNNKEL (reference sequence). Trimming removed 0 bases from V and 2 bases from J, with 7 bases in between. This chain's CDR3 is CASSQEVGNTEAFF. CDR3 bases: TGTGCCAGCAGCCAAGAAGTGGGAAACACTGAAGCTTTCTTT.

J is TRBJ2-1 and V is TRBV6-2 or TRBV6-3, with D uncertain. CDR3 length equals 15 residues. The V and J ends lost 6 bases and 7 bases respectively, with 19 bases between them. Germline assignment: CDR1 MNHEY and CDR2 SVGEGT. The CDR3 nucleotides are TGTGCCAGCAGCGAGACTCCCTGGTACTCGAATGAGCAGTTCTTC. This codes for CASSETPWYSNEQFF.

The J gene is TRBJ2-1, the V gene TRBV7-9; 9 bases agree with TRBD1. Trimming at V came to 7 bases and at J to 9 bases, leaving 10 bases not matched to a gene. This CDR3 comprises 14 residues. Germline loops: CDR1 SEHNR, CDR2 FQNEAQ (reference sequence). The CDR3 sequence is CASTQGQGLTEQFF. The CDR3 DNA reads TGTGCCAGCACCCAGGGACAGGGTTTAACTGAGCAGTTCTTC. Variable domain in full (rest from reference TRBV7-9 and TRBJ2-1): DTGVSQNPRHKITKRGQNVTFRCDPISEHNRLYWYRQTLGQGPEFLTYFQNEAQLEKSRLLSDRFSAERPKGSFSTLEIQRTEQGDSAMYLCASTQGQGLTEQFFGPGTRLTVL.

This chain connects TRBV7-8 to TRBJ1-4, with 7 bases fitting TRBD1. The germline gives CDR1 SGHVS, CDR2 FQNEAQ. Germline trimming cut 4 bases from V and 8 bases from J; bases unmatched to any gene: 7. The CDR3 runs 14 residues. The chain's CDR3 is CASSSDRVGEKLFF. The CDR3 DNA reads TGTGCCAGCAGCTCAGACAGGGTGGGGGAAAAACTGTTTTTT.

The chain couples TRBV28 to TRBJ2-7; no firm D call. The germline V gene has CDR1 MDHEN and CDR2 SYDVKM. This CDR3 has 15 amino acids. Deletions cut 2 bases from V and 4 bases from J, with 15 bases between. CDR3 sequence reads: CASSLEAAQGYEQYF. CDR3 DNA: TGTGCCAGCAGTTTAGAGGCAGCTCAAGGTTACGAGCAGTACTTC.

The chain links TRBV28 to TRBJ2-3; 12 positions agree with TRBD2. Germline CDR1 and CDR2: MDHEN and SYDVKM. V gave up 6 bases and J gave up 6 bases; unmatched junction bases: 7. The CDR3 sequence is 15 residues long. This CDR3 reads CASRLAGGQRDTQYF. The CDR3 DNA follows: TGTGCCAGCAGACTAGCGGGAGGCCAGAGGGATACGCAGTATTTT.

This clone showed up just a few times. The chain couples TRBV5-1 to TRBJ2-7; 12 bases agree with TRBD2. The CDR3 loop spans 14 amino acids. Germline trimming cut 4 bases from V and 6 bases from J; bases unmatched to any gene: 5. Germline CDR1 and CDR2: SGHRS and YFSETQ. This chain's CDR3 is CASSRLAGVSEQYF. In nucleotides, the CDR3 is TGCGCCAGCAGCCGACTAGCGGGAGTGAGCGAGCAGTACTTC.

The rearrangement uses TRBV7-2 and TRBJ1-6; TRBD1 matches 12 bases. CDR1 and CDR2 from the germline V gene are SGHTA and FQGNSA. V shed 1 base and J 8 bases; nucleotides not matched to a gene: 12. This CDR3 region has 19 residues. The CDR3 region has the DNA TGTGCCAGCAGCTTAGGGGGACAGGGGGCCTCTGTAGGGCATTCACCCCTCCACTTT. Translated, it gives CASSLGGQGASVGHSPLHF.

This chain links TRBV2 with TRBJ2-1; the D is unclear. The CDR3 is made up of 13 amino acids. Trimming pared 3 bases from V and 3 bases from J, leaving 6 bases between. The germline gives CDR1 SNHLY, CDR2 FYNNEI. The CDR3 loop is CASSDDNYNEQFF. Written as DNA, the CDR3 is TGTGCCAGCAGTGATGACAACTACAATGAGCAGTTCTTC.